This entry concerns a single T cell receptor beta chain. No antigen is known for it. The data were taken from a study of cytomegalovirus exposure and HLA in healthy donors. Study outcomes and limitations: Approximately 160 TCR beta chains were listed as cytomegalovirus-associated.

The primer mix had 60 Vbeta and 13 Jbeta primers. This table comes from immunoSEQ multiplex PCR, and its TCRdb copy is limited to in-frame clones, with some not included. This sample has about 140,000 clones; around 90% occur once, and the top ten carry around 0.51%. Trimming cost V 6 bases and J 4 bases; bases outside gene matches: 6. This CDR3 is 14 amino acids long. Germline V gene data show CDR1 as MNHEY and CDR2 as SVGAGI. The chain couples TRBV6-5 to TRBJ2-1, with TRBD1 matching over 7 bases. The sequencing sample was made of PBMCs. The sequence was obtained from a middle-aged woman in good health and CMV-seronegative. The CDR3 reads CASSSDRPYNEQFF. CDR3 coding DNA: TGTGCCAGCAGCTCGGACAGGCCGTACAATGAGCAGTTCTTC.